This T cell receptor beta chain was captured in a study of CD8 T cells in Susac syndrome. The authors reverse transcribed about 0.45 to 1 ug RNA with random hexamers. MiXCR was run by TCRdb on the immunoSEQ multiplex PCR reads, yielding one entry per CDR3 protein. The table has about 120,000 distinct CDR3 sequences, about 93% seen once; the top ten hold approximately 0.2%. Looked up from germline, CDR1 is MNHEY and CDR2 is SMNVEV (reference sequence). Trimming pared 5 bases from V and 7 bases from J, leaving 12 bases between. The CDR3 covers 13 residues. Input material: CD8+ T cells from PBMCs. The chain joins TRBV27 to TRBJ1-5; D gene ambiguous. This receptor was taken from a human donor with Susac syndrome. The CDR3 nucleotides are TGTGCCAGCAGTCCCACACTAGGGCAGCCCCAGCATTTT. Protein sequence: CASSPTLGQPQHF.